A single sample gave rise to the 27 T cell receptor beta chains below, sequenced in a study of OX40 agonist ivuxolimab in advanced cancers. The table came from immunoSEQ multiplex PCR; TCRdb's copy has only in-frame clones and leaves some out. The sample includes approximately 70,000 clones, 70% to 90% of them seen just once. This specimen consisted of CD4+ or CD8+ T cells sorted from blood, obtained in a trial of the OX40 agonist ivuxolimab. These receptors were collected from an adult with an advanced solid tumor such as melanoma, head and neck, liver or kidney cancer.

The chain combines TRBV19 with TRBJ1-1; TRBD1 aligns across 9 bases. V lost 7 bases to trimming and J lost 0 bases; unmatched junction nucleotides: 15. Germline V gene lookup returns CDR1 LNHDA and CDR2 SQIVND (reference sequence). The CDR3 runs to 18 residues. The CDR3: CASTARRGTGNVNTEAFF. DNA for the CDR3: TGTGCCAGTACCGCTAGACGGGGGACAGGGAACGTGAACACTGAAGCTTTCTTT.

The chain has TRBV11-3 and TRBJ1-1; a possible D gene is TRBD1 (6 bases). The germline V gene has CDR1 SGHNT and CDR2 YENEEA. The length of the CDR3 is 13 residues. The V gene lost 5 bases and the J gene lost 4 bases, with 11 bases spanning the gap. CDR3 loop: CASSPGTSTEAFF. The CDR3 DNA sequence: TGTGCCAGCAGCCCCGGGACAAGCACTGAAGCTTTCTTT.

This chain connects TRBV6-6 to TRBJ2-1; D uncertain. CDR1 MNHNY and CDR2 SVGAGI come from the germline V gene (reference sequence). Trimming pared 6 bases from V and 10 bases from J, leaving 16 bases between. This CDR3 has 13 residues. CDR3 sequence reads: CASRVIPSSEQFF. The DNA for the CDR3 is TGTGCCAGCAGGGTGATCCCCTCCTCAGAGCAGTTCTTC.

The chain combines TRBV18 with TRBJ2-1; D is unclear. The CDR3 sequence is 14 residues long. Per the germline V gene, CDR1 is KGHSH and CDR2 is LQKENI. The V gene lost 2 bases and the J gene lost 5 bases, with 10 bases spanning the gap. CDR3 in amino acids: CASSPRTADNEQFF. The CDR3, as DNA: TGTGCCAGCTCACCAAGGACCGCGGACAATGAGCAGTTCTTC. Variable domain in full (rest from reference TRBV18 and TRBJ2-1): NAGVMQNPRHLVRRRGQEARLRCSPMKGHSHVYWYRQLPEEGLKFMVYLQKENIIDESGMPKERFSAEFPKEGPSILRIQQVVRGDSAAYFCASSPRTADNEQFFGPGTRLTVL.

In this sample, this clone turned up once. As DNA, the CDR3 is TGTGCCAGCAGTAAGGACAGGGTAGGGTGGGAGCAGTACTTC. This sequence encodes CASSKDRVGWEQYF. The chain recombines TRBV6-6 with TRBJ2-7, with 8 bases aligning to TRBD1. CDR1 is MNHNY and CDR2 is SVGAGI in the germline V gene (reference sequence). The CDR3 covers 14 residues. Trimming at V came to 5 bases and at J to 7 bases, leaving 10 bases not matched to a gene.

With regard to this clone: Distinct nucleotide sequences in the sample also encode this CDR3. V and J are TRBV5-4 and TRBJ2-2; D may be TRBD2 (5 bases). Trimming cost V 1 base and J 4 bases, with 5 bases left between them. The CDR3 length is 13 residues. Germline values: CDR1 SGHNT, CDR2 YYREEE (reference sequence). CDR3 nucleotide sequence: TGTGCCAGCAGCTTGACTAGCACCGGGGAGCTGTTTTTT. Its translation: CASSLTSTGELFF.

The count of this clone is one. This chain links TRBV6-5 with TRBJ2-1, with D hard to call. The germline gives CDR1 MNHEY, CDR2 SVGAGI. V gave up 6 bases and J gave up 0 bases, with 3 bases separating them. The CDR3 contains 12 residues. CDR3: CASRNSYNEQFF. CDR3 in DNA: TGTGCCAGCAGAAACTCCTACAATGAGCAGTTCTTC.

The chain employs TRBV6-5 and TRBJ1-5; 11 bases map to TRBD1. V shed 5 bases, J shed 4 bases, and the junction held 4 bases outside the gene matches. The germline gives CDR1 MNHEY, CDR2 SVGAGI. The length of the CDR3 is 15 residues. This CDR3 is CASSGQGALNQPQHF. The CDR3 coding sequence is TGTGCCAGCAGTGGACAGGGGGCGTTGAATCAGCCCCAGCATTTT.

V gene TRBV2 combines with J gene TRBJ2-7; 7 nucleotides line up with TRBD2. J lost 2 bases, V lost 4 bases, and 8 bases had no gene match. The CDR3 has 15 amino acids. Germline CDR1 SNHLY, CDR2 FYNNEI. The chain's CDR3 is CASSGTRLITYEQYF. The DNA of the CDR3 is TGTGCCAGCAGTGGGACTAGGCTGATAACCTACGAGCAGTACTTC.

V is TRBV7-9 and J is TRBJ1-1; D gene unclear. Germline V gene data show CDR1 as SEHNR and CDR2 as FQNEAQ (reference sequence). The CDR3 has 13 amino acids. Trimming pared 3 bases from V and 1 base from J, leaving 6 bases between. The CDR3 DNA reads as TGTGCCAGCAGCTTTCTGAGGAACACTGAAGCTTTCTTT. Its protein is CASSFLRNTEAFF.

The gene calls are TRBV18 and TRBJ2-1, with 10 bases identical to TRBD2. V was pared by 0 bases and J by 1 base, with 18 bases of the junction left unmatched. Germline V CDR1 and CDR2: KGHSH, LQKENI. The CDR3 is 22 amino acids. The CDR3 loop reads CASSPPIAGGRGVWVSYNEQFF. CDR3 bases: TGTGCCAGCTCACCACCGATAGCGGGAGGACGAGGGGTTTGGGTTTCCTACAATGAGCAGTTCTTC.

This chain links TRBV10-1 with TRBJ2-3; D not resolved. CDR1 is WNHNN, CDR2 SYGVQD, per germline (reference sequence). This CDR3 is 14 amino acids long. V was trimmed by 3 bases and J by 4 bases, leaving 11 bases between them. This CDR3 is CASSEGPPSDTQYF. The CDR3 DNA follows: TGCGCCAGCAGTGAAGGCCCACCGTCAGATACGCAGTATTTT.

The chain couples TRBV7-2 to TRBJ2-7; no definite D call. The germline V and J ends were trimmed by 1 base and 3 bases, with 13 bases remaining between them. Germline V gives CDR1 SGHTA, CDR2 FQGNSA. The CDR3 is made up of 15 amino acids. This CDR3 reads CASSLGPGQVYEQYF. The CDR3, as DNA: TGTGCCAGCAGCTTAGGACCAGGTCAGGTCTACGAGCAGTACTTC.

This sequence joins TRBV11-2 and TRBJ2-7; the D gene is possibly TRBD2 (5 bases). The V gene's germline CDR1 is SGHAT and CDR2 FQNNGV. The CDR3 runs 14 residues. V was clipped by 1 base and J by 4 bases, with 11 bases between them. CDR3 sequence: CASSLAKGGYEQYF. As DNA, the CDR3 is TGTGCCAGCAGCTTAGCGAAGGGCGGGTACGAGCAGTACTTC.

The J gene is TRBJ2-1, the V gene TRBV5-1; D possibly corresponds to TRBD2 (5 bases). The CDR3 length is 15 residues. V was shortened by 4 bases and J by 4 bases, with 15 bases between the two germline ends. Germline V gene data show CDR1 as SGHRS and CDR2 as YFSETQ. This chain's CDR3 is CASSLKGPGYNEQFF. The DNA for the CDR3 is TGCGCCAGCAGCCTGAAAGGGCCGGGATACAATGAGCAGTTCTTC. Variable domain in full (rest from reference TRBV5-1 and TRBJ2-1): KAGVTQTPRYLIKTRGQQVTLSCSPISGHRSVSWYQQTPGQGLQFLFEYFSETQRNKGNFPGRFSGRQFSNSRSEMNVSTLELGDSALYLCASSLKGPGYNEQFFGPGTRLTVL.

The V call is TRBV15, the J call TRBJ2-3; D possibly corresponds to TRBD1 (5 bases). The germline V gene has CDR1 LNHNV and CDR2 YYDKDF (reference sequence). The germline V and J ends were trimmed by 0 bases and 3 bases, with 10 bases remaining between them. The CDR3 has 15 residues. CDR3 DNA sequence: TGTGCCACCAGCAGAGAGGGGCACCGAACAGATACGCAGTATTTT. This gives the protein CATSREGHRTDTQYF.

Concerning this clone itself: The sample holds other DNA sequences that translate to the same CDR3. The J gene is TRBJ2-7, the V gene TRBV27, with D unresolved. The CDR3 runs 13 residues. V gave up 2 bases and J gave up 3 bases, with 8 bases separating them. Germline CDR1 is MNHEY and CDR2 is SMNVEV (reference sequence). CDR3 loop: CASSLKGGYEQYF. CDR3 DNA sequence: TGTGCCAGCAGTTTAAAGGGCGGCTACGAGCAGTACTTC.

The V gene is TRBV18, the J gene TRBJ2-7; 8 nucleotides line up with TRBD1. The length of the CDR3 is 14 residues. In germline, CDR1 is KGHSH, CDR2 LQKENI. Trimming removed 3 bases from V and 6 bases from J; junction bases left unmatched: 7. In DNA form, the CDR3 reads TGTGCCAGCTCACCGTCCCGGGACAGGTTCGAGCAGTACTTC. Translation gives CASSPSRDRFEQYF.

The chain joins TRBV27 to TRBJ2-1; 7 nucleotides align to TRBD2. The CDR3 is 15 amino acids. Germline V gene data show CDR1 as MNHEY and CDR2 as SMNVEV (reference sequence). The V and J ends lost 0 bases and 4 bases, in that order; junction bases with no gene match: 3. CDR3 amino acids: CASSLSAGEYNEQFF. CDR3 bases: TGTGCCAGCAGTTTATCGGCGGGAGAGTACAATGAGCAGTTCTTC.

This chain connects TRBV7-2 to TRBJ1-5, with D possibly being TRBD1 (6 bases). CDR1 and CDR2 from the germline V gene are SGHTA and FQGNSA. The CDR3 totals 15 residues. Trimming left V 1 base short and J 4 bases short, with 11 bases between. The DNA of the CDR3 is TGTGCCAGCAGCTTAGTATCGACAGGTAATCAGCCCCAGCATTTT. The encoded protein is CASSLVSTGNQPQHF.

J is TRBJ2-2 and V is TRBV11-3; D not resolved. The V gene lost 4 bases and the J gene lost 5 bases, with 5 bases spanning the gap. Germline V CDR1 and CDR2: SGHNT, YENEEA. This CDR3 spans 12 amino acids. The CDR3 region has the DNA TGTGCCAGCAGCTCTCATACCGGGGAGCTGTTTTTT. The encoded protein is CASSSHTGELFF.

The chain joins TRBV5-6 to TRBJ2-5, with TRBD1 identical over 10 bases. The germline V gene has CDR1 SGHDT and CDR2 YYEEEE. The CDR3 is 17 residues long. The ends lost 0 bases at V and 6 bases at J; junction bases unmatched: 11. DNA for the CDR3: TGTGCCAGCAGCTTGGTAGTGGGACAGGGGTTGGAGAAGACCCAGTACTTC. Translation gives CASSLVVGQGLEKTQYF. Complete variable domain (other parts from reference TRBV5-6 and TRBJ2-5): DAGVTQSPTHLIKTRGQQVTLRCSPKSGHDTVSWYQQALGQGPQFIFQYYEEEERQRGNFPDRFSGHQFPNYSSELNVNALLLGDSALYLCASSLVVGQGLEKTQYFGPGTRLLVL.

The V gene is TRBV11-3, the J gene TRBJ2-2; D unclear. Germline values: CDR1 SGHNT, CDR2 YENEEA. This CDR3 comprises 13 residues. The germline V and J ends were trimmed by 6 bases and 5 bases, with 10 bases remaining between them. The CDR3 protein is CASSAGATGELFF. The CDR3 bases are TGTGCCAGCAGTGCCGGAGCAACCGGGGAGCTGTTTTTT.

The genes are TRBV2 and TRBJ1-3, with a tentative D call TRBD1 (6 bases). Deletions cut 2 bases from V and 16 bases from J, with 18 bases between. CDR1 SNHLY and CDR2 FYNNEI come from the germline V gene. The CDR3 consists of 13 residues. The CDR3: CASSELTLIGGYF. The CDR3 coding sequence is TGTGCCAGCAGTGAATTGACCCTAATAGGGGGGTATTTT.

J is TRBJ1-3 and V is TRBV5-1; no reliable D call. The germline V gene encodes CDR1 SGHRS and CDR2 YFSETQ. There are 16 residues in the CDR3. Trimming left V 0 bases short and J 0 bases short, with 10 bases between. The CDR3 DNA sequence: TGCGCCAGCAGCTTGGATGGCAGTGGCTCTGGAAACACCATATATTTT. It specifies CASSLDGSGSGNTIYF.

The chain has TRBV5-8 and TRBJ2-3; D gene uncertain. The CDR3 loop spans 15 amino acids. Germline CDR1 SGHTS, CDR2 YDEGEE. Trimming shortened V by 5 bases and J by 1 base, and 14 bases separated the two germline ends. CDR3 amino acids: CASSFDRTGTDTQYF. In DNA, the CDR3 is TGTGCCAGCAGTTTTGACCGTACAGGCACAGATACGCAGTATTTT.

The V call is TRBV12-5, the J call TRBJ2-2; unclear D gene. V shed 4 bases and J shed 4 bases, with 7 bases lying between them. The CDR3 runs to 13 residues. From germline, CDR1 is LGHNT and CDR2 FRNRAP. The DNA of the CDR3 is TGTGCTAGTGGTTGGACCGGCACCGGGGAGCTGTTTTTT. Translated, it gives CASGWTGTGELFF. Full variable domain (rest looked up from reference TRBV12-5 and TRBJ2-2): DARVTQTPRHKVTEMGQEVTMRCQPILGHNTVFWYRQTMMQGLELLAYFRNRAPLDDSGMPKDRFSAEMPDATLATLKIQPSEPRDSAVYFCASGWTGTGELFFGEGSRLTVL.